This T cell receptor beta chain is drawn from a study of OX40 agonist ivuxolimab in advanced cancers. Background on the study: At 0.01 to 10 mg/kg, ivuxolimab was administered intravenously to patients every 2 weeks. There were three patients with partial responses, one having hepatocellular carcinoma and two cutaneous melanoma. Points from the study as a whole: Among the least clonally expanded were partial responders at 0.1-3.0 mg/kg. The average count of expanded clones was higher among CD8+ T cells than among CD4+.

The CDR3 spans 12 residues. The junction had 3 bases not matched to a gene; V was cut back by 5 bases and J by 6 bases. Germline-derived CDR1 and CDR2 are SEHNR and FQNEAQ (reference sequence). About this clone itself: The antigen is undetermined.

Clones were read by immunoSEQ multiplex PCR, and TCRdb kept only the in-frame ones, dropping some. In the table there are tens of thousands of clones, roughly 82% of which are singletons. The receptor comes from an adult with an advanced solid tumor such as melanoma, head and neck, liver or kidney cancer. This material consisted of CD4+ or CD8+ T cells sorted from blood, taken in a trial of the OX40 agonist ivuxolimab. The chain recombines TRBV7-9 with TRBJ1-1, with TRBD1 identical over 7 bases. This chain's CDR3 is CASSPGTAEAFF. CDR3 nucleotides: TGTGCCAGCAGCCCAGGGACAGCTGAAGCTTTCTTT.